This is a list of T cell receptor beta chains from one sample in a study of blood T cell repertoires in COVID-19. Here immunoSEQ multiplex PCR was the method, and the copy in TCRdb shows in-frame clones only, minus some. The table shows about 360,000 clones, with around nine tenths occurring only once. Sequencing was done on a sample of peripheral blood. Source of these receptors: a human donor in a cohort sampled during active COVID-19. CDR3s include the opening cysteine and the closing phenylalanine or tryptophan. The order of the fields is clone size, D gene, J gene, V gene, CDR3 DNA, CDR3 protein. D genes are given only for firm matches. The listing skips clone size in some rows; elsewhere it reads once, few, many or a size class.

>-|-|TRBJ1-1|TRBV7-7
TGTGCTAGCAGCCCCTACCCCACAGGGTTGCCTGAAGCTTTCTTT
CASSPYPTGLPEAFF
>-|-|TRBJ1-6|TRBV12-3/TRBV12-4
TGTGCCAGCTGCGACAGAGCCCGATCACCCCTCCACTTT
CASCDRARSPLHF
>-|TRBD1|TRBJ1-4|TRBV19
TGTGCCAGCACCCGCGGGACAGGGCTTAATGAAAAACTGTTTTTT
CASTRGTGLNEKLFF
>-|-|TRBJ2-3|TRBV6-5
TGTGCCAGCAGTTACAGGGACTCCCTAACGCAGTATTTT
CASSYRDSLTQYF
>-|-|TRBJ2-5|TRBV7-9
TGTGCCAGCGGGCGGGACAGCCAAGAGACCCAGTACTTC
CASGRDSQETQYF
>once|-|TRBJ2-7|TRBV5-1
TGCGCCAGCAGCTTGGCCGGGCAGGGTTTCAACGAGCAGTACTTC
CASSLAGQGFNEQYF
>-|TRBD2|TRBJ2-3|TRBV4-1
TGCGCCAGCAGCCCTCTTAGCGGGGGGACAGATACGCAGTATTTT
CASSPLSGGTDTQYF
>few|TRBD1|TRBJ1-6|TRBV19
TGTGCCAGTAGCCTGACAGGGGGCTTTGATAATTCACCCCTCCACTTT
CASSLTGGFDNSPLHF
>few|-|TRBJ1-6|TRBV7-8
TGTGCCAGCAGCTTCCAGGGGAATTCACCCCTCCACTTT
CASSFQGNSPLHF
>-|TRBD1|TRBJ1-6|TRBV6-5
TGTGCCAGCAGTCGCGACAGGGATTCACCCCTCCACTTT
CASSRDRDSPLHF
>-|TRBD2|TRBJ2-7|TRBV29-1
TGCAGCGTTGAGTGGGAGGGCTACGAGCAGTACTTC
CSVEWEGYEQYF
>-|-|TRBJ2-2|TRBV28
TGTGCCAGCAACCCCGATAGGGGGGGTGGGACCGGGGAGCTGTTTTTT
CASNPDRGGGTGELFF
>-|TRBD2|TRBJ2-3|TRBV19
TGTGCCAGTAGTATGGGCCCGCGGGAGCCTGCAGATACGCAGTATTTT
CASSMGPREPADTQYF
>-|TRBD1|TRBJ1-5|TRBV6-5
TGTGCCAGCAGTAGAACAGGGGACGGCAATCAGCCCCAGCATTTT
CASSRTGDGNQPQHF
>-|-|TRBJ1-2|TRBV11-2
TGTGCCAGCAGCTTAGAGACCAGGTCGGGCTACACCTTC
CASSLETRSGYTF
>-|TRBD1|TRBJ2-7|TRBV5-4
TGTGCCAGCAGCTTGTTTGGACAGGGCCACGAGCAGTACTTC
CASSLFGQGHEQYF
>-|-|TRBJ1-2|TRBV21-1
TGTGCCAGCAGCAAAGGGGGTCCGGGGGGCAGGTATGGCTACACCTTC
CASSKGGPGGRYGYTF
>-|TRBD1|TRBJ2-3|TRBV19
TGTGCCGGTAGGGACAGGGGGGCAGATACGCAGTATTTT
CAGRDRGADTQYF
>-|TRBD1|TRBJ2-2|TRBV28
TGTGCCAGCAGGCCGACAGGGACCGGGGAGCTGTTTTTT
CASRPTGTGELFF
>-|TRBD2|TRBJ2-3|TRBV30
TGTGCCTGGAGTGGGGGTCTAGCGGACACCACAGATACGCAGTATTTT
CAWSGGLADTTDTQYF
>-|TRBD2|TRBJ2-3|TRBV6-1
TGTGCCAGCAGTGAAGCGCTAAGGGAACTAGCGGGGGGGCCTGGCACAGATACGCAGTATTTT
CASSEALRELAGGPGTDTQYF
>-|TRBD2|TRBJ2-2|TRBV7-6
TGTGCCAGCAGGTCGTTGCGAGCGGGAGGGCCGAACACCGGGGAGCTGTTTTTT
CASRSLRAGGPNTGELFF
>once|TRBD1|TRBJ1-6|TRBV28
TGTGCCAGTATCAGGGGGTTCACCTCCTATAATTCACCCCTCCACTTT
CASIRGFTSYNSPLHF
>-|-|TRBJ1-4|TRBV18
TGTGCCAGCTCACACAGCGCCGGGGTGGAAACTAATGAAAAACTGTTTTTT
CASSHSAGVETNEKLFF
>-|-|TRBJ1-5|TRBV5-5
TGTGCCAGCAGCTTCGAACAGGGCAGCAATCAGCCCCAGCATTTT
CASSFEQGSNQPQHF
>once|-|TRBJ1-2|TRBV4-1
TGCGCCAGCAGCCAGAGGGGGACGGGACGCTACACCTTC
CASSQRGTGRYTF
>-|TRBD1|TRBJ2-1|TRBV5-1
TGCGCCAGCACACCCACAGGGGGCACCTACAATGAGCAGTTCTTC
CASTPTGGTYNEQFF
>-|-|TRBJ2-2|TRBV2
TGTGCCAGCAGTGAAGGAGGGTTCGACACCGGGGAGCTGTTTTTT
CASSEGGFDTGELFF
>-|-|TRBJ1-1|TRBV11-2
TGTGCCAGCAGCTTAGATACGGGAGGGTGGGCTTTCTTT
CASSLDTGGWAFF
>-|TRBD1|TRBJ2-1|TRBV15
TGTGCCACCAGCAGGGGTCGGCTCAGGGGGTCCTACAATGAGCAGTTCTTC
CATSRGRLRGSYNEQFF
>-|-|TRBJ2-3|TRBV3-1/TRBV3-2
TGTGCCAGCAGCCAAGGGCAGGGGTTCACAGATACGCAGTATTTT
CASSQGQGFTDTQYF
>-|TRBD1|TRBJ2-2|TRBV29-1
TGCAGCGTCGAGGGGACAGGGGGCCCCGGGGAGCTGTTTTTT
CSVEGTGGPGELFF
>-|TRBD1|TRBJ2-7|TRBV3-1/TRBV3-2
TGTGCCAGCAGCCCCTGGACAGGGACCGAGCAGTACTTC
CASSPWTGTEQYF
>-|TRBD1|TRBJ2-7|TRBV19
TGTGCCAGTAGCGTAGCCCCCACCGGACAGGGCGGCTCCTACGAGCAGTACTTC
CASSVAPTGQGGSYEQYF
>-|-|TRBJ1-5|TRBV29-1
TGCAGCGTTGTAGCGGGGAGCAATCAGCCCCAGCATTTT
CSVVAGSNQPQHF
>-|TRBD1|TRBJ2-1|TRBV6-1
TGTGCCAGCAGCGGGACAGGGGCCTACAATGAGCAGTTCTTC
CASSGTGAYNEQFF
>-|TRBD1|TRBJ2-7|TRBV9
TGTGCCAGCAGCGTAGGGGCCTCGGGACAGGGGGTGCTCGAGCAGTACTTC
CASSVGASGQGVLEQYF
>-|-|TRBJ2-7|TRBV5-6
TGTGCCAGCAGCTTCAGGGACGAGCAGTACTTC
CASSFRDEQYF
>-|-|TRBJ2-7|TRBV7-2
TGTGCCAGCAGCTTAGAGGTTACGGGGGGCAAATACTTC
CASSLEVTGGKYF
>-|-|TRBJ2-2|TRBV6-1
TGTGCCAGCAGTGAAGCGCGAGGGTTCACCGGGGAGCTGTTTTTT
CASSEARGFTGELFF
>-|-|TRBJ2-7|TRBV5-5
TGTGCCAGCAGTACACCGGCAGGGCCCTACGAGCAGTACTTC
CASSTPAGPYEQYF
>-|-|TRBJ1-3|TRBV19
TGTGCCAGTAGTATAGCTGGGCCCGGGGGGGCCGGAAACACCATATATTTT
CASSIAGPGGAGNTIYF
>-|-|TRBJ1-5|TRBV21-1
TGTGCCAGCAGCAAGAAGGGGTTCAATCAGCCCCAGCATTTT
CASSKKGFNQPQHF
>-|-|TRBJ1-1|TRBV11-1
TGTGCCAGCACAGTCGGAGGGCGGGGCACTGAAGCTTTCTTT
CASTVGGRGTEAFF
>-|TRBD2|TRBJ2-3|TRBV24-1
TGTGCCACCAGTGAGTCGACTAGCGGCTTCACAGATACGCAGTATTTT
CATSESTSGFTDTQYF
>-|TRBD1|TRBJ2-7|TRBV28
TGTGCCAGCAGTCCTCCCCCCGGGACAGGGGGCTACGAGCAGTACTTC
CASSPPPGTGGYEQYF
>-|-|TRBJ2-2|TRBV4-2
TGTGCCAGCAGCCAAGATTACGGGAGGAACACCGGGGAGCTGTTTTTT
CASSQDYGRNTGELFF
>-|-|TRBJ1-1|TRBV6-5
TGTGCCAGCACTGCCGAGCTGATGAACACTGAAGCTTTCTTT
CASTAELMNTEAFF
>-|-|TRBJ2-6|TRBV9
TGTGCCAGCAGCGCAGGGGCCCCCTCTGGGGCCAACGTCCTGACTTTC
CASSAGAPSGANVLTF
>-|-|TRBJ2-1|TRBV5-4
TGTGCCAGCAGCTTGGAAGGCCGGACTCGAGGGCAGTTCTTC
CASSLEGRTRGQFF
>-|-|TRBJ1-4|TRBV28
TGTGCCAGCAGTGGGTCGAGGAGGGGAGGCGAAAAACTGTTTTTT
CASSGSRRGGEKLFF
>-|-|TRBJ2-5|TRBV5-1
TGCGCCAGCAGCTTGCCCGGAGGACGTACCATAGAGACCCAGTACTTC
CASSLPGGRTIETQYF
>-|TRBD2|TRBJ2-7|TRBV7-9
TGTGCCAGCAGCTTTGGGACTAGCGACACCTACGAGCAGTACTTC
CASSFGTSDTYEQYF
>-|TRBD2|TRBJ2-3|TRBV5-1
TGCGCCAGCAGCCAAGGACTAGCGGGAGGGTTGGTAGATACGCAGTATTTT
CASSQGLAGGLVDTQYF
>-|-|TRBJ1-1|TRBV7-9
TGTGCCAGCAGCTCCCTCTCGAGCAAACTTTCTATTCCGACTGAAGCTTTCTTT
CASSSLSSKLSIPTEAFF